Listed below are T cell receptor beta chains from one sample, sequenced in a study of T cells in Graves' hyperthyroidism and ophthalmopathy. TCRdb redid the calling of the multiplex PCR reads with MiXCR, one entry per CDR3 protein. The data show a few hundred thousand distinct CDR3 sequences, approximately 15% seen once. Material: blood. The receptors derive from a woman aged 40 to 49 with Graves' ophthalmopathy. CDR3s include the opening cysteine and the closing phenylalanine or tryptophan. The D gene is left open where the match is weak. A clone size is listed for some rows: how often the clone was seen (once, few, many), or a class if it is expanded.

v_call: TRBV11-3
clone_size: many
d_call: TRBD1
j_call: TRBJ2-1
cdr3_aa: CASSLFGQGDNEQFF
cdr3_nt: TGTGCCAGCAGCTTATTCGGACAGGGGGACAATGAGCAGTTCTTC

v_call: TRBV2
clone_size: many
d_call: TRBD1
j_call: TRBJ1-4
cdr3_aa: CASRTGREEKLFF
cdr3_nt: TGTGCCAGCAGGACAGGGAGGGAAGAAAAACTGTTTTTT

v_call: TRBV11-2
clone_size: many
d_call: TRBD2
j_call: TRBJ2-5
cdr3_aa: CASSSVGGGGETQYF
cdr3_nt: TGTGCCAGCAGCTCAGTCGGCGGCGGGGGGGAGACCCAGTACTTC

v_call: TRBV6-9
clone_size: .
d_call: TRBD2
j_call: TRBJ2-3
cdr3_aa: CASSYEGGAGGGSTDTQYF
cdr3_nt: TGTGCCAGCAGTTATGAGGGCGGGGCTGGCGGGGGGTCCACAGATACGCAGTATTTT

v_call: TRBV4-1
clone_size: many
d_call: TRBD2
j_call: TRBJ2-3
cdr3_aa: CASSRGLAGGFTDTQYF
cdr3_nt: TGCGCCAGCAGCCGAGGACTAGCGGGAGGGTTCACAGATACGCAGTATTTT

v_call: TRBV10-3
clone_size: few
d_call: .
j_call: TRBJ2-7
cdr3_aa: CAISEAGRLTYEQYF
cdr3_nt: TGTGCCATCAGTGAGGCGGGACGGCTGACCTACGAGCAGTACTTC

v_call: TRBV6-1
clone_size: .
d_call: .
j_call: TRBJ1-1
cdr3_aa: CASKAKIVIFF
cdr3_nt: TGTGCCAGTAAAGCAAAGATTGTAATTTTCTTT

v_call: TRBV9
clone_size: .
d_call: .
j_call: TRBJ2-3
cdr3_aa: CASSDPITRGTDTQYF
cdr3_nt: TGTGCCAGCAGCGACCCTATAACAAGGGGCACAGATACGCAGTATTTT

v_call: TRBV15
clone_size: few
d_call: .
j_call: TRBJ1-1
cdr3_aa: CATNRDINTEAFF
cdr3_nt: TGTGCCACGAACAGGGATATTAACACTGAAGCTTTCTTT

v_call: TRBV11-2
clone_size: few
d_call: TRBD2
j_call: TRBJ2-5
cdr3_aa: CASSLGGGTQETQYF
cdr3_nt: TGTGCCAGCAGCTTAGGGGGAGGGACCCAAGAGACCCAGTACTTC

v_call: TRBV7-9
clone_size: many
d_call: TRBD1
j_call: TRBJ1-1
cdr3_aa: CASSLWAGGRGNTEAFF
cdr3_nt: TGTGCCAGCAGCTTATGGGCAGGGGGCAGGGGGAACACTGAAGCTTTCTTT

v_call: TRBV6-1
clone_size: .
d_call: .
j_call: TRBJ2-1
cdr3_aa: CASSRVLRPDPNEQFF
cdr3_nt: TGTGCCAGCAGTCGGGTATTAAGGCCGGATCCCAATGAGCAGTTCTTC